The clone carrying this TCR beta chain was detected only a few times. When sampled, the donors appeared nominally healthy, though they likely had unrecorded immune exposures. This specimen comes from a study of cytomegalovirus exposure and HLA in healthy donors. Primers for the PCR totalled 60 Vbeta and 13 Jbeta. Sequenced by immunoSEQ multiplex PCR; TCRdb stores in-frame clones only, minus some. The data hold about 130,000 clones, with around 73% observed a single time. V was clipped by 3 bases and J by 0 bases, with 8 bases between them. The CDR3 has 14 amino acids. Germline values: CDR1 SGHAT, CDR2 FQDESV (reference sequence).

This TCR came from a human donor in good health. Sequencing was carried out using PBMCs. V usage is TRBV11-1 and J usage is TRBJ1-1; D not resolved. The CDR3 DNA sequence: TGTGCCAGCAGCTTTGGTGCGGTGAACACTGAAGCTTTCTTT. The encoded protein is CASSFGAVNTEAFF.